This TCR beta chain was identified in a study of response to subunit inactivated influenza vaccine. This clonotype was picked up a small number of times. The antigen remains unidentified. TCRdb recomputed calls from the RT-PCR reads with MiXCR, one row per CDR3 protein. The sample contains around 320,000 distinct CDR3 sequences, about 20% of which appear only once. Findings and limits, study-wide: There was a suggestion from the authors that each seasonal influenza vaccination recruits few new T cells.

Trimming removed 4 bases from V and 6 bases from J, with 12 bases in between. The germline CDR1 and CDR2 sequences are ENHRY and SYGVKD. This CDR3 region has 13 residues. The sample here was PBMCs from blood, taken less than 22 months after vaccination. This chain links TRBV10-3 with TRBJ1-2; D gene ambiguous. This receptor was taken from a man aged 45-69 years who received an inactivated influenza vaccine. The CDR3 reads CAISVGQMHGYTF. The CDR3 DNA reads as TGTGCCATCAGTGTTGGGCAGATGCATGGCTACACCTTC.